Below, 7 T cell receptor beta chains from the same sample are listed, as sequenced in a study of spatial heterogeneity in lung cancer. Their recognized antigens are unknown. Time point of the sample: sample taken at primary tumor resection. Findings and limits, study-wide: Mutation tallies in tumors tracked expanded intratumoral alpha and beta TCR counts.

TCRdb independently ran MiXCR on the 5' RACE reads; one entry per CDR3 protein. The table lists some 9,800 distinct CDR3 sequences, around 5.1% of them singletons. This specimen consisted of lung tumor tissue, obtained at surgery. The origin of the receptors is a female donor with early-stage non-small cell lung cancer.

This clonotype was observed at least ten times. The chain couples TRBV6-5 to TRBJ1-6; possibly TRBD1 for D (6 bases). V lost 5 bases to trimming and J lost 14 bases, with 16 bases between them. The CDR3 consists of 13 residues. From germline, CDR1 is MNHEY and CDR2 SVGAGI. The CDR3 coding sequence is TGTGCCAGCAGTGAGGGACACCGATCGGCCCTCCACTTT. It yields the protein CASSEGHRSALHF.

The sample holds many counts of this clonotype. No DNA is shown, since the ends of the CDR3 on it are uncertain; the CDR3 is the one TCRdb lists. The chain uses TRBV5-1 and TRBJ2-3. The CDR3 is made up of 15 amino acids, end residues included. The V gene's germline CDR1 is SGHRS and CDR2 YFSETQ. The CDR3 is CASSLFFGGTDTQYF.

This clonotype has a count of ten or more. V usage is TRBV12-3 or TRBV12-4 and J usage is TRBJ1-1, with a tentative D call TRBD1 (6 bases). V was shortened by 4 bases and J by 11 bases, with 11 bases between the two germline ends. The CDR3 covers 11 residues. For the CDR3, the DNA is TGTGCCAGCAGTTCGGACAGCTTGGCTTTCTTT. Amino acid sequence: CASSSDSLAFF.

The J gene is TRBJ2-7, the V gene TRBV7-2; 8 bases line up with TRBD2. The CDR3 runs to 13 residues. The germline CDR1 and CDR2 sequences are SGHTA and FQGNSA. The V segment lost 4 bases and the J segment 6 bases; nucleotides outside the gene matches: 5. The CDR3 is CASSSQRGGEQYF. The DNA of the CDR3 is TGTGCCAGCAGCTCCCAACGGGGGGGCGAGCAGTACTTC.

By its share, this clonotype is medium-sized. This chain links TRBV9 with TRBJ2-4; D assignment may be TRBD1 or TRBD2 (5 bases each). V lost 0 bases and J 2 bases, leaving 6 bases between the germline ends. This CDR3 comprises 14 residues. Germline-derived CDR1 and CDR2 are SGDLS and YYNGEE. The CDR3 loop reads CASSVGGSKNIQYF. The CDR3 DNA reads as TGTGCCAGCAGCGTAGGGGGGTCCAAAAACATTCAGTACTTC.

By proportion, this clonotype is medium-sized. This chain links TRBV20-1 with TRBJ2-3; tentative D call: TRBD2 (6 bases). This CDR3 comprises 14 residues. V was cut by 6 bases and J by 2 bases, with 15 bases left in between. Germline CDR1 DFQATT, CDR2 SNEGSKA (reference sequence). CDR3 sequence: CSAAEGRSTDTQYF. CDR3 nucleotide sequence: TGCAGTGCCGCTGAGGGGAGGTCCACAGATACGCAGTATTTT.

This clonotype was seen at least ten times. The rearrangement uses TRBV5-1 and TRBJ2-5; D is perhaps TRBD1 or TRBD2 (5 bases each). The CDR3 sequence is 14 residues long. In germline, CDR1 is SGHRS, CDR2 YFSETQ. With 2 bases removed from V and 4 bases from J, the gap between germline ends came to 12 bases. The CDR3 protein is CASSFGTVGETQYF. The CDR3 coding sequence is TGCGCCAGCAGCTTCGGGACGGTGGGAGAGACCCAGTACTTC.